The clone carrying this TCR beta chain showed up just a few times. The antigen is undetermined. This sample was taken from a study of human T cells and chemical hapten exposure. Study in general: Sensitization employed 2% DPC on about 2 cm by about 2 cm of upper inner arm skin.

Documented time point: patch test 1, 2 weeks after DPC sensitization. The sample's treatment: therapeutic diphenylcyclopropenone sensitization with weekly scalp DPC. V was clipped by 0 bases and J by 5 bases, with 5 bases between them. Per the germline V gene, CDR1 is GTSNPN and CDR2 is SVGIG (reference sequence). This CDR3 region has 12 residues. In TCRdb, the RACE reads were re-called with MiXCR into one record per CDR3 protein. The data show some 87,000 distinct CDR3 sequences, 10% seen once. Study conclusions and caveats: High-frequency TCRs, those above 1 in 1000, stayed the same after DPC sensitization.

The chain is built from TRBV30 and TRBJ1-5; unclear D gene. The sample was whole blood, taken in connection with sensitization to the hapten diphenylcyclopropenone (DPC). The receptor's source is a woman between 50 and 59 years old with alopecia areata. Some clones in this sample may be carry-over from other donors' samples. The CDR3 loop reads CAWSVPDQPQHF. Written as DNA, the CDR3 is TGTGCCTGGAGTGTTCCCGATCAGCCCCAGCATTTT.